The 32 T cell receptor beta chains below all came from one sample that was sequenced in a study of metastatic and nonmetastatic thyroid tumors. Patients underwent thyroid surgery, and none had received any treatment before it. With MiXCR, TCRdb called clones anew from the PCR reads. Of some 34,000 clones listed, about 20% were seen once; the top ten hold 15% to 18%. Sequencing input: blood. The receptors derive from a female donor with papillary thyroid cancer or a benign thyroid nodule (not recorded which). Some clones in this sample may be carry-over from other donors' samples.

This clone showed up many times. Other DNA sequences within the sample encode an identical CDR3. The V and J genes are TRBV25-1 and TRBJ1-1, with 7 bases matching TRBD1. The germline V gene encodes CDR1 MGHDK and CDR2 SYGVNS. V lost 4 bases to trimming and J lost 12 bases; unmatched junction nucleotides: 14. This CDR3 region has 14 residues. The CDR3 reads CASSGGQEVKGTFF. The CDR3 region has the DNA TGTGCCAGCAGTGGAGGACAGGAGGTGAAGGGGACTTTCTTT.

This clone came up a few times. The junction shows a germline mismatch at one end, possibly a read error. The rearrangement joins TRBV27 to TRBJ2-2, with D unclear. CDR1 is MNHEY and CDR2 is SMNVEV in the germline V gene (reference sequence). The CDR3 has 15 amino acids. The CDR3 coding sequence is TGTGCCGGCAGTACGTATACGTTCGGGACCGGGGAGCTGTTTTTT. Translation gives CAGSTYTFGTGELFF.

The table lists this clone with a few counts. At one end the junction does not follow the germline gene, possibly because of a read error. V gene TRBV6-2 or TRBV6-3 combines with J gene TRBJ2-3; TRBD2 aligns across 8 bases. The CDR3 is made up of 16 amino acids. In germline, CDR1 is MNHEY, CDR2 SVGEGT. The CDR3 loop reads CASSRAVGRALDTQYF. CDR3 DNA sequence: TGTGCCAGCAGTAGGGCCGTCGGGAGGGCCCTAGATACTCAGTATTTT.

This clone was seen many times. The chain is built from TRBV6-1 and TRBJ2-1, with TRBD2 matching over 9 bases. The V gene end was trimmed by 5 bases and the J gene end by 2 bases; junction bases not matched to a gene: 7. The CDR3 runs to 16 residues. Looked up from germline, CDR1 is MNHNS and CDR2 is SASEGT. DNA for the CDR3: TGTGCCAGCAGTATGAGCGGGAGGTCGCCCTACAATGAGCAGTTCTTC. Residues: CASSMSGRSPYNEQFF.

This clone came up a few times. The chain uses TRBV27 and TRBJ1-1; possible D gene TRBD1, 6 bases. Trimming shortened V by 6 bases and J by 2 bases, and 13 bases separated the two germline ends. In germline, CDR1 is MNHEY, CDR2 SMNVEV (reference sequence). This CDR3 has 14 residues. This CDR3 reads CASSTRTENTEAFF. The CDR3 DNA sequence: TGTGCCAGCAGCACCCGGACAGAAAACACTGAAGCTTTCTTT.

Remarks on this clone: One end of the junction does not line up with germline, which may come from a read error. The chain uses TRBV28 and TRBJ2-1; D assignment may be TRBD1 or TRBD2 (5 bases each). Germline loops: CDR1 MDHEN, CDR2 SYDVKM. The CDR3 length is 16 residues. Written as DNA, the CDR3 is TGTGCCATCAGTTCGCCTAGCTGGGGCGAGGTGAATGAGCAGTTCTTC. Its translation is CAISSPSWGEVNEQFF. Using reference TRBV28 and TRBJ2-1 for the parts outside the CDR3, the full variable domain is DVKVTQSSRYLVKRTGEKVFLECVQDMDHENMFWYRQDPGLGLRLIYFSYDVKMKEKGDIPEGYSVSREKKERFSLILESASTNQTSMYLCAISSPSWGEVNEQFFGPGTRLTVL.

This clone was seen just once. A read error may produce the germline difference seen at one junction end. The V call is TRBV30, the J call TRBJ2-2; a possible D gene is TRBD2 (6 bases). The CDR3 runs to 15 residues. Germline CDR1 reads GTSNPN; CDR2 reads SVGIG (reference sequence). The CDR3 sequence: CAWSRGGMGTGKLFF. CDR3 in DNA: TGTGCCTGGAGTAGGGGCGGGATGGGGACCGGGAAGCTGTTTTTT.

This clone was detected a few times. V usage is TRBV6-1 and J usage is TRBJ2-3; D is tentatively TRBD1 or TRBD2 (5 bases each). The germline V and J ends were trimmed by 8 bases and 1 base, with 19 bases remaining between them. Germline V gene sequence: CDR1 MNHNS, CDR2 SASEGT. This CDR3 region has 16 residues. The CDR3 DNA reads TGTGCCAGCCAGGGACCTAGGTTGGTACGCACAGATACGCAGTATTTT. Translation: CASQGPRLVRTDTQYF.

For the CDR3, the DNA is TGTGCCAGCAGCTTAGGGGACTGGCAAATGGGCTACACCTTC. Translation: CASSLGDWQMGYTF. This chain links TRBV11-2 with TRBJ1-2; possibly TRBD1 for D (5 bases). Germline-derived CDR1 and CDR2 are SGHAT and FQNNGV. Trimming shortened V by 1 base and J by 8 bases, and 14 bases separated the two germline ends. The CDR3 covers 14 residues.

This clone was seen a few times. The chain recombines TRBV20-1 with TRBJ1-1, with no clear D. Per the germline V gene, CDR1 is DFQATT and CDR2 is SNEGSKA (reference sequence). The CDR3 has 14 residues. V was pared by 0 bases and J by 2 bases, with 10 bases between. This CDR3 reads CSARDPRLNTEAFF. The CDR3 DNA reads TGCAGTGCTAGAGACCCCAGGTTAAACACTGAAGCTTTCTTT.

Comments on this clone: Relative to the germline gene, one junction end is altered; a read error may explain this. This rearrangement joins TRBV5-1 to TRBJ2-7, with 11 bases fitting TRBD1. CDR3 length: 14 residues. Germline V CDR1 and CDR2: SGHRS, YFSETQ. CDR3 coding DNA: TGCGCCAGCAGCTGGCGGACAGGGGGCTACGATCAGTACTTC. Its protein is CASSWRTGGYDQYF.

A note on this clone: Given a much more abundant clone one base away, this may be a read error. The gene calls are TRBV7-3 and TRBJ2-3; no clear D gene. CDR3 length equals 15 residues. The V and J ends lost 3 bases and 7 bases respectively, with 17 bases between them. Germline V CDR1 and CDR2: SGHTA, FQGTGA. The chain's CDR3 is CASSFAPGRIYTQYF. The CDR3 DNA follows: TGTGCCAGCAGCTTTGCCCCTGGGCGGATCTATACGCAGTATTTT.

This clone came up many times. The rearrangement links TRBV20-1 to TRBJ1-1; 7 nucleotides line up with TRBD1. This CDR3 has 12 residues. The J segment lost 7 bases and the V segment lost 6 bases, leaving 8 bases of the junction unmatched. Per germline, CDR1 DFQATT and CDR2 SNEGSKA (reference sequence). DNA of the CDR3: TGCAGTGCCACTGGACAGGCACTTGAAGCTTTCTTT. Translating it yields CSATGQALEAFF.

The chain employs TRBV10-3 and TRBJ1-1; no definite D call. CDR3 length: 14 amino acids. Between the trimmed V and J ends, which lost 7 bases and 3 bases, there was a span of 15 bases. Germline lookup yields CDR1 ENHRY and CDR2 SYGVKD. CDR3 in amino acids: CAINAPSWYTEAFF. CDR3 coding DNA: TGTGCCATCAATGCCCCCTCCTGGTACACTGAAGCTTTCTTT.

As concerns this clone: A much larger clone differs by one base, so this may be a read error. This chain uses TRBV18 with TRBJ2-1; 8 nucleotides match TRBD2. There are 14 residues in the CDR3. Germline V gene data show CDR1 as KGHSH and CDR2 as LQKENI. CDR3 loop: CAISPGLGANEQFF. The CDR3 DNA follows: TGTGCCATCTCACCGGGACTAGGGGCCAATGAGCAGTTCTTC.

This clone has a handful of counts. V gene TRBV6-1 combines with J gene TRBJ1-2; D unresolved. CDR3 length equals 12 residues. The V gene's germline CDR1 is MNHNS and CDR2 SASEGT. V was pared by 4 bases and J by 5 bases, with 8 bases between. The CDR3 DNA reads TGTGCCAGCAGTGGGGTACGGTATGGCTACACCTTC. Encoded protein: CASSGVRYGYTF.

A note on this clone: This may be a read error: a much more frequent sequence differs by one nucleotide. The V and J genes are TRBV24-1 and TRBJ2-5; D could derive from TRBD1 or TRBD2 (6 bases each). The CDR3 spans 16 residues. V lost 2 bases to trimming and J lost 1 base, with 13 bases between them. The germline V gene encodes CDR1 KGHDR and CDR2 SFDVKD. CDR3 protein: CATSDSTPGAQETQYF. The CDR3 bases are TGTGCCACCAGTGATTCCACACCGGGGGCCCAAGAGACCCAGTACTTC.

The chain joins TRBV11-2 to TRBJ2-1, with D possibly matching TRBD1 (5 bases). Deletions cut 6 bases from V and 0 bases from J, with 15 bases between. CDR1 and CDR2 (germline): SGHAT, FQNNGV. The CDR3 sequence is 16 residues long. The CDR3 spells CASSRSRASSYNEQFF. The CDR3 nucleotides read TGTGCCAGCAGTCGATCCAGGGCGAGCTCCTACAATGAGCAGTTCTTC. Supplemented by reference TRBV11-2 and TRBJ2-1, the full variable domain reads EAGVAQSPRYKIIEKRQSVAFWCNPISGHATLYWYQQILGQGPKLLIQFQNNGVVDDSQLPKDRFSAERLKGVDSTLKIQPAKLEDSAVYLCASSRSRASSYNEQFFGPGTRLTVL.

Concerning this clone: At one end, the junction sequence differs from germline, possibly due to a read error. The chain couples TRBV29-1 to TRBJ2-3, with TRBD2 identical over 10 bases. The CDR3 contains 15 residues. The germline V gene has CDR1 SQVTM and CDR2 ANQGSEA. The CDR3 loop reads CSVESGLASTDTHYF. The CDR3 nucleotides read TGCAGCGTTGAATCGGGACTAGCGAGCACAGATACGCATTATTTC.

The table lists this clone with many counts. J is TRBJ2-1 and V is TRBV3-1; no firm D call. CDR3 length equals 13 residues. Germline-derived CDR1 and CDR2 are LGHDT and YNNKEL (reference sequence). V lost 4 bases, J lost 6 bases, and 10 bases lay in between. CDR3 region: CASSPSYSNEQFF. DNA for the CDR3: TGTGCCAGCAGCCCCAGTTATAGCAATGAGCAGTTCTTC.

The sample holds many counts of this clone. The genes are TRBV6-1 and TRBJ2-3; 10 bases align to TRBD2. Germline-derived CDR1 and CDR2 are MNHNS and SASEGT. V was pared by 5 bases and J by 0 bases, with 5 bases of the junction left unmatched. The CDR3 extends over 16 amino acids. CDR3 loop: CASSSGTSESTDTQYF. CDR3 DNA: TGTGCCAGCAGTTCCGGGACTAGCGAGAGCACAGATACGCAGTATTTT.

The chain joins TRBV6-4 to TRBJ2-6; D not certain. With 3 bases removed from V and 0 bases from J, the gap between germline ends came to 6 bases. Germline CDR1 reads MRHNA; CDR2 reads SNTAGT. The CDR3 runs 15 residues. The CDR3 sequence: CASSDDISGANVLTF. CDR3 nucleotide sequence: TGTGCCAGCAGTGATGACATCTCTGGGGCCAACGTCCTGACTTTC.

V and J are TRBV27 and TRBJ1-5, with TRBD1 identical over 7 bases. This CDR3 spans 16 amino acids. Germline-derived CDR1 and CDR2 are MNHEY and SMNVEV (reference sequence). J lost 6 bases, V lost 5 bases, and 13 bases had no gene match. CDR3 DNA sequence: TGTGCCAGCAGTACCGGACAGGTGCATGAAGGTCAGCCCCAGCATTTT. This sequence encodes CASSTGQVHEGQPQHF.

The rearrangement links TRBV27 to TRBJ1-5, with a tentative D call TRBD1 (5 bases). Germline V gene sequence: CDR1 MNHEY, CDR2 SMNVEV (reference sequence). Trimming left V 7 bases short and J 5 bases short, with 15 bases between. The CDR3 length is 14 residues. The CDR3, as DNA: TGTGCCAGCACTTTTGGGGGTGCGGATCAGCCCCAGCATTTT. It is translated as CASTFGGADQPQHF.

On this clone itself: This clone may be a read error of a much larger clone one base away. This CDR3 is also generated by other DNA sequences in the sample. For the CDR3, the DNA is TGTGCCAGCAGTAGGGAGGGGTATAATTCACCCCTCCACTTT. Protein: CASSREGYNSPLHF. The chain carries TRBV6-1 and TRBJ1-6; perhaps TRBD1 as D (5 bases). In germline, CDR1 is MNHNS, CDR2 SASEGT. CDR3 length: 14 amino acids. The V end was cut by 5 bases, the J end by 4 bases, with 9 bases between.

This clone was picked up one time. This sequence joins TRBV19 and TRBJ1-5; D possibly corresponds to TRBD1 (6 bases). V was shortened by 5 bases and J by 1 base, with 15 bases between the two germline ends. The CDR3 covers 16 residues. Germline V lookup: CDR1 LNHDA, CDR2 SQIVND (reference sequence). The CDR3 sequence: CASSAQGAMSNQPQHF. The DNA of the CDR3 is TGTGCCAGTAGTGCACAGGGAGCTATGAGCAATCAGCCCCAGCATTTT.

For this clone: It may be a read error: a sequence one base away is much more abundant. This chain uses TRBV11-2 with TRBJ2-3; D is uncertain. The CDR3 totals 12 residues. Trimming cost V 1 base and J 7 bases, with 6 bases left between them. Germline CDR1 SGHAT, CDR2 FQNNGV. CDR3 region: CASSLVVYTQYF. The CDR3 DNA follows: TGTGCCAGCAGCTTAGTTGTGTATACGCAGTATTTT.

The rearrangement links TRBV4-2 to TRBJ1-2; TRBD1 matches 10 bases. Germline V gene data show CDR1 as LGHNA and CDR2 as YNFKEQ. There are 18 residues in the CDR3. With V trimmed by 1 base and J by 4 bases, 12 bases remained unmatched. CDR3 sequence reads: CASSQGIPIGTGVYGYTF. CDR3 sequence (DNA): TGTGCCAGCAGCCAAGGCATACCTATCGGGACAGGGGTCTATGGCTACACCTTC.

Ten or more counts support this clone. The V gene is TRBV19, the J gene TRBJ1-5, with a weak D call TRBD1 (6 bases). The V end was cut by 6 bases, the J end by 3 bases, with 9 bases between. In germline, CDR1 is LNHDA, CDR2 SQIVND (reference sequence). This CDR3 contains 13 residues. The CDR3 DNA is TGTGCCAGTAGCAGGGGACCCAATCAGCCCCAGCATTTT. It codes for CASSRGPNQPQHF.

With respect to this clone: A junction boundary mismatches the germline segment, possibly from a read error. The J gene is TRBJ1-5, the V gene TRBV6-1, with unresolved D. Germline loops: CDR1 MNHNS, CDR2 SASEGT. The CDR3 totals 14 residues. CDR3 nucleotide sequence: TGTGCCAGCATTGAAGGATCAGAATGTCAGCCCCAGCATTTT. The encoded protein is CASIEGSECQPQHF.

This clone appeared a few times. CDR3 sequence: CASDRGGDTQYF. CDR3 nucleotides: TGTGCCAGCGACAGGGGCGGGGATACGCAGTATTTT. J is TRBJ2-3 and V is TRBV28; TRBD1 agrees at 8 bases. The germline V gene has CDR1 MDHEN and CDR2 SYDVKM. The V segment lost 8 bases and the J segment 6 bases; nucleotides outside the gene matches: 4. CDR3 size: 12 residues.

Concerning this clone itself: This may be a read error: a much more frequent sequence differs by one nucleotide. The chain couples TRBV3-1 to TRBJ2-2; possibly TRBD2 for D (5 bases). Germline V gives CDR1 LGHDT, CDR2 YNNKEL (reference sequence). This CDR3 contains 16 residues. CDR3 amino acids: CSSSRRIGMNTGELFF. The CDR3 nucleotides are TGTTCCAGCAGCCGTAGGATCGGGATGAACACCGGGGAGCTGTTTTTT.